The T cell receptor beta chain described here comes from a study of OX40 agonist ivuxolimab in advanced cancers. Study at large: The treatment was a fully human IgG2 OX40 agonist, ivuxolimab. Participants averaged approximately 65 years of age (range about 23 to 79) and were approximately 81% male. Study outcomes and limitations: Certain nonresponding patients likewise had low normalized T-cell clonal expansion. Doses of 0.1 to 3.0 mg/kg were accompanied by clonal expansion of CD4+ and CD8+ blood T cells by week 6.

About this clone itself: Its antigen is not known.

After removal of 5 bases from V and 0 bases from J, the junction contained 5 bases not matched to a gene. The CDR3 extends over 16 amino acids. Per the germline V gene, CDR1 is MNHEY and CDR2 is SMNVEV (reference sequence). The assay was immunoSEQ multiplex PCR, and TCRdb's table has in-frame clones only and misses some. The sample carries over 50,000 clones, roughly 90% recorded once. J is TRBJ2-4 and V is TRBV27; 9 bases match TRBD1. This receptor was obtained from an adult with an advanced solid tumor such as melanoma, head and neck, liver or kidney cancer. The starting material was CD4+ or CD8+ T cells sorted from blood, obtained in a trial of the OX40 agonist ivuxolimab. In DNA form, the CDR3 reads TGTGCCAGCAGTCCAGGACAGGGGCTAGCCAAAAACATTCAGTACTTC. Its protein product is CASSPGQGLAKNIQYF.